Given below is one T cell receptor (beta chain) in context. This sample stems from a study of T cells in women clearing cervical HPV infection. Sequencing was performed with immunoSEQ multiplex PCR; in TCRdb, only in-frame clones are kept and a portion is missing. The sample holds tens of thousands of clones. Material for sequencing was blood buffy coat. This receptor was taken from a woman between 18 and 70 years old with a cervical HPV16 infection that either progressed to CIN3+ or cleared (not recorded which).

The covered CDR3 bases are TGCAGTGCTAGCTGGACTCTCGTAAGCTCCTACAATGAG. It is translated as CSASWTLVSSYNE. The complete CDR3 protein is CSASWTLVSSYNEQFF. This chain joins TRBV20-1 and TRBJ2-1, with a possible D match to TRBD2 (5 bases). Read data end 3 residues before the CDR3 end; the end is taken from the germline J gene. Germline assignment: CDR1 DFQATT and CDR2 SNEGSKA (reference sequence). The CDR3 covers 16 residues. Trimming pared 3 bases from V and 0 bases from J, leaving 15 bases between.